A selection of T cell receptor beta chains follows, all from one sample in a study of T cells expressing NK-cell markers. TCRdb reprocessed the 5' RACE reads and keeps a single row for each CDR3 protein, giving no DNA. The sample table includes some 460,000 distinct CDR3 sequences. Input material: blood T cells: a sorted CD56 or NKG2C T cell subset, CD4+ or CD8+ T cells, or bulk PBMC T cells (not recorded which). Every receptor here comes from a woman in her forties or fifties in good health. CDR3s include the opening cysteine and the closing phenylalanine or tryptophan. Each record gives: J gene, V gene, CDR3 protein.

TRBJ1-4,TRBV20-1,CSARDLAARGDYEKLFF
TRBJ1-4,TRBV6-1,CASSEAAGALEKLFF
TRBJ2-3,TRBV5-1,CASEGGTTDTQYF
TRBJ1-1,TRBV29-1,CSAARLRNTEAFF
TRBJ2-2,TRBV11-2,CASSLQRETGELFF
TRBJ2-3,TRBV4-1,CASRAPGGPDTQYF
TRBJ2-2,TRBV2,CASSELGLVAGELFF
TRBJ2-7,TRBV20-1,CSARGLGEKWSYEQYF
TRBJ2-2,TRBV12-3/TRBV12-4,CASTLGGIGELFF
TRBJ2-1,TRBV2,CASSEALFTGEQFF
TRBJ1-6,TRBV7-8,CASSLRQGNNSPLHF
TRBJ2-5,TRBV4-2,CASSLLDTARGQETQYF
TRBJ2-7,TRBV4-1,CASSQTSGSVYEQYF
TRBJ2-7,TRBV2,CASSVEGRGEQYF
TRBJ1-3,TRBV3-1,CASSQVFQPGHRPLSGNTIYF
TRBJ2-2,TRBV29-1,CSARTGMDGELFF
TRBJ2-1,TRBV20-1,CSAILGGSYNEQFF
TRBJ2-3,TRBV12-3/TRBV12-4,CASSSTLRGQYF